These T cell receptor beta chains were read from a single sample in a study of shared clonotypes between healthy human individuals. Using immunoSEQ multiplex PCR, the repertoire was profiled, and TCRdb retains in-frame clones only, with some absent. The sample comprises roughly 95,000 clones, more than 45% of which are singletons, and more than 13% rests with the top ten. Sequenced: PBMCs. The receptors originated from a middle-aged woman in good health. Some clones in this sample may be carry-over from other donors' samples. Each CDR3 is given with its conserved first and last residue. The D gene is left open where the match is weak. Clone size is given for some rows only: seen once, a few or many times, or a class if the clone is expanded.

size | D | J | V | CDR3 | DNA
NA | TRBD2 | TRBJ2-3 | TRBV5-1 | CASSLAGVVGDTQYF | TGCGCCAGCAGCTTAGCGGGAGTTGTAGGAGATACGCAGTATTTT
many | NA | TRBJ2-7 | TRBV7-2 | CASSPGVWGVEQYF | TGTGCCAGCAGCCCCGGGGTTTGGGGGGTCGAGCAGTACTTC
NA | TRBD1 | TRBJ2-7 | TRBV19 | CASSIMGQGFYEQYF | TGTGCCAGTAGTATCATGGGACAGGGGTTCTACGAGCAGTACTTC
NA | NA | TRBJ2-7 | TRBV10-2 | CASSFISDSTYEQYF | TGTGCCAGCAGTTTTATATCGGACTCAACCTACGAGCAGTACTTC
NA | NA | TRBJ2-1 | TRBV7-6 | CASSPNLAGTLFF | TGTGCCAGCAGCCCAAATTTAGCCGGAACTCTGTTCTTC
many | NA | TRBJ1-3 | TRBV25-1 | CASSESTGLSGNTIYF | TGTGCCAGCAGTGAATCTACAGGGCTCTCTGGAAACACCATATATTTT
many | NA | TRBJ1-3 | TRBV7-2 | CASSLEVSGGSGNTIYF | TGTGCCAGCAGCTTAGAAGTGAGCGGGGGCTCTGGAAACACCATATATTTT
many | NA | TRBJ1-2 | TRBV28 | CASSSGTEYHFYGYTF | TGTGCCAGCAGTTCGGGAACGGAGTACCATTTCTATGGCTACACCTTC
NA | TRBD2 | TRBJ2-3 | TRBV5-4 | CASSSQWTSGLPHTDTQYF | TGTGCCAGCAGCTCGCAATGGACTAGCGGATTACCCCACACAGATACGCAGTATTTT
NA | NA | TRBJ2-3 | TRBV5-1 | CASAEGWATDTQYF | TGCGCCAGCGCGGAGGGATGGGCCACAGATACGCAGTATTTT
few | NA | TRBJ2-7 | TRBV28 | CASSPRSPYEQYF | TGTGCCAGCAGCCCTCGGAGTCCCTACGAGCAGTACTTC
NA | NA | TRBJ1-6 | TRBV7-9 | CASSSTGSSPLHF | TGTGCCAGCAGCTCCACCGGGAGTTCACCCCTCCACTTT
few | TRBD1 | TRBJ2-7 | TRBV5-1 | CASRIETGSPYEQYF | TGCGCCAGCAGAATCGAGACAGGGTCCCCCTACGAGCAGTACTTC